This TCR beta chain was identified in a study of blood T cell repertoires in COVID-19. Turning to the study itself: The origin of the acute and convalescent COVID-19 samples was the United States, Italy and Spain. T cells, B-cell-depleted T cells, or PBMCs provided the cDNA or gDNA that served as material.

Sequencing was performed with immunoSEQ multiplex PCR; in TCRdb, only in-frame clones are kept and a portion is missing. In the table there are over 95,000 clones, more than 75% of which are singletons. After removal of 3 bases from V and 5 bases from J, the junction contained 9 bases not matched to a gene. From germline, CDR1 is GTSNPN and CDR2 SVGIG (reference sequence). The CDR3 has 15 residues. V is TRBV30 and J is TRBJ1-1, with 10 bases identical to TRBD1. The sample was peripheral blood. The sequence was collected from a woman aged 40 to 50 with acute or convalescent COVID-19. This CDR3 is CAWRIPGQGRTEAFF. CDR3 coding DNA: TGTGCCTGGAGAATACCGGGACAGGGGAGGACTGAAGCTTTCTTT.